This TCR beta chain was recovered during a study of beta chain features in type 1 diabetes. Study-wide results and caveats: In these data, an HLA type influence on TCRB rearrangement remained unresolved.

Trimming left V 4 bases short and J 4 bases short, with 9 bases between. Germline-derived CDR1 and CDR2 are SGHNT and YYREEE (reference sequence). The CDR3 contains 14 residues. Purity (above 95%) was reached by all sorted populations. Isolated RNA was reverse transcribed in full, so expressed TCRB transcripts were sequenced. Some clones are missing from TCRdb's copy, which holds only in-frame ones; the method was immunoSEQ multiplex PCR. There are roughly 610,000 clones in the sample; around 15% occur only once, and about 0.093% lies in the top ten. This clone occurred a few times. Its cognate antigen is unknown.

Sequenced: naive CD4+ T cells from blood. The V gene is TRBV5-4, the J gene TRBJ1-6, with D hard to call. The origin of this receptor is a young man in good health. CDR3 sequence: CASSHNKYNSPLHF. Written as DNA, the CDR3 is TGTGCCAGCAGCCATAACAAGTATAATTCACCCCTCCACTTT.